This T cell receptor (beta chain) was identified in a study of immune heterogeneity within non-small cell lung tumors. In the study overall: Histology included a few squamous cell carcinomas, over 8 non-squamous carcinomas and 1 unspecified tumor.

Bulk tumor genomic DNA was the template, and each sample received 600 ng. Surgical sampling yielded several biopsies per primary tumor (spaced far apart). Undergoing curative surgery were patients whose non-small cell lung cancer was untreated and newly diagnosed. The sample holds many counts of this clonotype. Using 32 V and 13 J primers, multiplex PCR amplified TCR beta CDR3. TCRdb reanalysed the multiplex PCR reads using MiXCR and keeps one entry per CDR3 protein. Among 20,000 or so distinct CDR3 sequences listed, 25% to 30% were seen once. Sequenced input: lung tumor tissue. The origin of this receptor is a man between 40 and 49 years old with non-small cell lung cancer.

CDR3 residues: CASSRPRTGGNKWDEQYF. The CDR3 nucleotides read TGCGCCAGCAGCCGCCCAAGGACAGGGGGAAACAAATGGGACGAGCAGTACTTC. This chain joins TRBV4-1 and TRBJ2-7, with TRBD1 matching 10 bases. CDR3 size: 18 residues. Germline V gene lookup returns CDR1 MGHRA and CDR2 YSYEKL. The J segment lost 5 bases and the V segment lost 4 bases, leaving 17 bases of the junction unmatched.